The rows below give T cell receptor beta chains drawn from one sample of a study of shared T cell receptors in the human thymus. The table came from immunoSEQ multiplex PCR; TCRdb's copy has only in-frame clones and leaves some out. Of approximately 660,000 clones listed, approximately 90% are singletons. The same specimen was also included in a second study, on human thymus T cells.

Sequencing was performed on thymocytes. The receptors originated from a boy under three years old with a congenital heart defect. Each CDR3 is given with its conserved first and last residue. A D gene is named only where the DNA matches it firmly. Clone size is shown for a subset of rows, as once, few, many or a class of expanded clone.

DNA,CDR3,size,V,D,J
TGCGCCAGCAGCGCCTGGACAGGGCGAGGCTACACCTTC,CASSAWTGRGYTF,.,TRBV5-1,TRBD1,TRBJ1-2
TGCAGCGTGGAGGACAGGGGCTCCTACGAGCAGTACTTC,CSVEDRGSYEQYF,few,TRBV29-1,TRBD1,TRBJ2-7
TGTGCCAGCACTGTCGCCTCGCGGGTTAAAGAGACCCAGTACTTC,CASTVASRVKETQYF,.,TRBV5-6,.,TRBJ2-5
TGTGCCAGCAGTCCCCGGGATAGCGAGGCCAAAAACATTCAGTACTTC,CASSPRDSEAKNIQYF,.,TRBV28,.,TRBJ2-4
TGCAGCGTCCCCCTGACTAGCGGGAGCAATGAGCAGTTCTTC,CSVPLTSGSNEQFF,.,TRBV29-1,TRBD2,TRBJ2-1
TGTGCCAGCAGCCAGGGACTCCGCACAGATACGCAGTATTTT,CASSQGLRTDTQYF,.,TRBV4-2,.,TRBJ2-3
TGCGCCAGCAGCCAAGACGAGACTAGCGGGAGCGATACGCAGTATTTT,CASSQDETSGSDTQYF,.,TRBV4-3,TRBD2,TRBJ2-3
TGTGCCAGCAGCCCCCCCAGGGGCGATCCCCCTAATGAAAAACTGTTTTTT,CASSPPRGDPPNEKLFF,.,TRBV4-2,.,TRBJ1-4
TGTGCCAGCAGCCAATGGGACAGGGCCTACAATGAGCAGTTCTTC,CASSQWDRAYNEQFF,.,TRBV14,TRBD1,TRBJ2-1
TGTGCCAGCAGCGGGGGACAGGGTCTGAGGAATGAGCAGTTCTTC,CASSGGQGLRNEQFF,.,TRBV2,TRBD1,TRBJ2-1
TGCGCCAGCAGCAGGCCCGGGACTAGCGTGGGGAGCACAGATACGCAGTATTTT,CASSRPGTSVGSTDTQYF,.,TRBV5-1,TRBD2,TRBJ2-3
TGCAGCGTTCGCGATCTAGCGTTCCAAGAGACCCAGTACTTC,CSVRDLAFQETQYF,.,TRBV29-1,.,TRBJ2-5
TGTGCCAGCAGTGTCCGACTAGCGGGGTATGGGGAGACCCAGTACTTC,CASSVRLAGYGETQYF,.,TRBV6-1,TRBD2,TRBJ2-5
TGTGCCAGCAGCCAAGATCTACAGGGGCGGAGGGGTAACTATGGCTACACCTTC,CASSQDLQGRRGNYGYTF,.,TRBV4-2,TRBD1,TRBJ1-2
TGTGCCAGCAGCGATAAGACAGGGAAGACCTACGAGCAGTACTTC,CASSDKTGKTYEQYF,few,TRBV11-3,TRBD1,TRBJ2-7
TGTGCCAGCAGCCAAGATGGAGGACGCGGGTCCCTCTACGAGCAGTACTTC,CASSQDGGRGSLYEQYF,.,TRBV4-2,.,TRBJ2-7
TGCAGCGTTGATCAGGGAAACACTGAAGCTTTCTTT,CSVDQGNTEAFF,.,TRBV29-1,.,TRBJ1-1
TGTGCCAGCACGCGCGCGCACCCCCCAATCAATGAGCAGTTCTTC,CASTRAHPPINEQFF,once,TRBV27,.,TRBJ2-1
TGTGCCAGCAGCTTGGGAAGGGGAGGGCCGGGGGATGAGCAGTTCTTC,CASSLGRGGPGDEQFF,.,TRBV5-4,TRBD2,TRBJ2-1
TGTGCCAGTAGTATCCCGACATCGGGAGGGGGGGATACGCAGTATTTT,CASSIPTSGGGDTQYF,.,TRBV19,TRBD2,TRBJ2-3
TGTGCCAGCAGCCCTGGTGTGGGGGCAGGCACCGGGGAGCTGTTTTTT,CASSPGVGAGTGELFF,once,TRBV5-4,.,TRBJ2-2
TGTGCCAGCAGCTTAGCACAAGAGGAGGAGACCCAGTACTTC,CASSLAQEEETQYF,.,TRBV7-2,.,TRBJ2-5
TGTGCCAGCAGCTTAGGGATGCGGGAGAGATTTATATACGAGCAGTACTTC,CASSLGMRERFIYEQYF,.,TRBV11-2,TRBD2,TRBJ2-7
TGTGCCAGCAGGAACACCTACGAGCAGTACTTC,CASRNTYEQYF,.,TRBV27,.,TRBJ2-7
TGCAGCGTTGAGCCCGGGAGAGGGGAGACCCAGTACTTC,CSVEPGRGETQYF,.,TRBV29-1,.,TRBJ2-5
TGCGCCAGCAGCAAGCGGACTAGCGGTTACTGGGTAGCCGGGGAGCTGTTTTTT,CASSKRTSGYWVAGELFF,.,TRBV5-1,TRBD2,TRBJ2-2
TGTGCCAGCAGCCAAGGCCCGACCGGGAGCACAGATACGCAGTATTTT,CASSQGPTGSTDTQYF,once,TRBV4-2,.,TRBJ2-3
TGTGCCAGTACTAGCGGGAGTGTCGGTGAGCAGTTCTTC,CASTSGSVGEQFF,.,TRBV6-4,TRBD2,TRBJ2-1
TGTGCCAGCAGACCGGGACTAGCGCGTCGCACAGATACGCAGTATTTT,CASRPGLARRTDTQYF,few,TRBV27,TRBD2,TRBJ2-3
TGTGCCAGCAGCACCTATCACCCAAACTCTGGAAACACCATATATTTT,CASSTYHPNSGNTIYF,few,TRBV7-9,.,TRBJ1-3
TGTGCCAGCAGGGCAGAACAGCCCCAGCATTTT,CASRAEQPQHF,.,TRBV6-1,.,TRBJ1-5
TGTGCCAGCAGCGAGTATAGAGGCGAGCAGTACTTC,CASSEYRGEQYF,.,TRBV27,.,TRBJ2-7
TGCGCCAGCAGCCAAGACCGTAGCGGGCTCGAGCAGTACTTC,CASSQDRSGLEQYF,.,TRBV4-3,TRBD2,TRBJ2-7
TGTGCCAGCAGCTTCCACCTCAGCGGGAGGCGGATCACTAGCACAGATACGCAGTATTTT,CASSFHLSGRRITSTDTQYF,.,TRBV5-4,TRBD2,TRBJ2-3
TGTGCCAGCAGCTTATCCCCCCCGGGGGAGACCCAGTACTTC,CASSLSPPGETQYF,.,TRBV7-6,.,TRBJ2-5
TGCGCCAGCAGCCAAGTACTAGCCTACGAGCAGTACTTC,CASSQVLAYEQYF,.,TRBV4-1,.,TRBJ2-7
TGTGCCAGCAGAGGGAGGTTGTCCTACGAGCAGTACTTC,CASRGRLSYEQYF,few,TRBV28,.,TRBJ2-7
TGCGCCAGCAGCCACACCTTCCGGGACTATTCCACCGGGGAGCTGTTTTTT,CASSHTFRDYSTGELFF,.,TRBV4-3,TRBD2,TRBJ2-2
TGCGCCAGCAGGACCCACCCCGAGGGGGACCAAACCTACGAGCAGTACTTC,CASRTHPEGDQTYEQYF,.,TRBV10-2,.,TRBJ2-7
TGTGCCAGCCTTTTCGGGGGTTCGCGGTTTGGCTACACCTTC,CASLFGGSRFGYTF,.,TRBV6-1,.,TRBJ1-2
TGCAGCGTCGAAGGGGCGGTAGCGGGAGGGCAAACCTACGAGCAGTACTTC,CSVEGAVAGGQTYEQYF,.,TRBV29-1,TRBD2,TRBJ2-7
TGTGCCAGCAGTTTATCACTAGCGGGAGGACAGGGCACCGGGGAGCTGTTTTTT,CASSLSLAGGQGTGELFF,.,TRBV27,TRBD2,TRBJ2-2
TGCGCCAGCAGCCAAGGGTCCGACAGGGGAGGACCGAACACCGGGGAGCTGTTTTTT,CASSQGSDRGGPNTGELFF,.,TRBV4-1,TRBD1,TRBJ2-2
TGTGCCAGCAGCAAATATGGGACAGGGAGATCTGGGGCCAACGTCCTGACTTTC,CASSKYGTGRSGANVLTF,.,TRBV4-2,TRBD1,TRBJ2-6
TGTGCCAGTAGTGCGGGACTAGAGCACACCGGGGAGCTGTTTTTT,CASSAGLEHTGELFF,.,TRBV19,TRBD2,TRBJ2-2
TGTGCCAGCAGCCTTATGGGACTAGCGGGATCTTCCGAGCAGTACTTC,CASSLMGLAGSSEQYF,once,TRBV13,TRBD2,TRBJ2-7
TGTGCCAGCAGTCCCGGGAACTCTGGAAACACCATATATTTT,CASSPGNSGNTIYF,.,TRBV27,.,TRBJ1-3
TGCGCCAGCAGTGAGTCGACCGGGACAGAGTCCGAGCAGTACTTC,CASSESTGTESEQYF,.,TRBV10-1,TRBD1,TRBJ2-7
TGTGCCAGTAGTGCCCAGACAGGCCGAGGGCGCCCCCCTAGGGATGAGCAGTTCTTC,CASSAQTGRGRPPRDEQFF,.,TRBV19,.,TRBJ2-1
TGTGCCACCAGCAGAGACGCAGGGACAGGTAGCAACGAGCAGTACTTC,CATSRDAGTGSNEQYF,.,TRBV15,TRBD1,TRBJ2-7
TGCGCCAGCAGCCCGGACAGGGGGAGGACCAAAAACATTCAGTACTTC,CASSPDRGRTKNIQYF,.,TRBV4-3,TRBD1,TRBJ2-4